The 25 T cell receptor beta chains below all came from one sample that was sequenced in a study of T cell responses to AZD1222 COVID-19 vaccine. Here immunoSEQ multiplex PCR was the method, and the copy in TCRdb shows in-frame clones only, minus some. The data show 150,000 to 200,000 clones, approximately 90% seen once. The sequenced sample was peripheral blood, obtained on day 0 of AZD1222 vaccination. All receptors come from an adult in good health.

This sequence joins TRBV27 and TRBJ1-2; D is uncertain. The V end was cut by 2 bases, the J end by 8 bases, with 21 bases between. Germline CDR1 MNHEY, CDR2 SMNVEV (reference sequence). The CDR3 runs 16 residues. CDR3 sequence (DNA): TGTGCCAGCAGTTTAGGTTCCGGAGGTGGGAGGAAGGGCTACACCTTC. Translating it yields CASSLGSGGGRKGYTF.

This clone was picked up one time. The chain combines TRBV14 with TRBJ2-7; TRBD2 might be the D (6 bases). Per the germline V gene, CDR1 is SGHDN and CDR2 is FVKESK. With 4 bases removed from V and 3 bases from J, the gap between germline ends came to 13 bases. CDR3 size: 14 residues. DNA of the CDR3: TGTGCCAGCAGCCGGTCCGGGAGCCTCTACGAGCAGTACTTC. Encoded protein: CASSRSGSLYEQYF. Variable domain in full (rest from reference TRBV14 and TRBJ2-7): EAGVTQFPSHSVIEKGQTVTLRCDPISGHDNLYWYRRVMGKEIKFLLHFVKESKQDESGMPNNRFLAERTGGTYSTLKVQPAELEDSGVYFCASSRSGSLYEQYFGPGTRLTVT.

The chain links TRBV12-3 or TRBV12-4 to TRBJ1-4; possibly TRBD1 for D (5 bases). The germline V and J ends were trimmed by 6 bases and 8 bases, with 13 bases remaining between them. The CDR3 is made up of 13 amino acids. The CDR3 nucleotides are TGTGCCAGCAGCCTGCGGGGGGAGGAAAAACTGTTTTTT. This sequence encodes CASSLRGEEKLFF.

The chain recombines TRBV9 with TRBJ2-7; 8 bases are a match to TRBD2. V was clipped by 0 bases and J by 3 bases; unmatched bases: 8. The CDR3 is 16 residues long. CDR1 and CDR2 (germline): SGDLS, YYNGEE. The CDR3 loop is CASSVVAASGFYEQYF. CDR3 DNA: TGTGCCAGCAGCGTAGTTGCCGCTAGCGGGTTCTACGAGCAGTACTTC.

The CDR3 coding sequence is TGTGCCAGCAGAGGGACAGGGGTAATAACCTACGAGCAGTACTTC. Its translation is CASRGTGVITYEQYF. The chain has TRBV6-5 and TRBJ2-7, with 10 bases aligning to TRBD1. Germline V lookup: CDR1 MNHEY, CDR2 SVGAGI. CDR3 length equals 15 residues. After removal of 6 bases from V and 2 bases from J, the junction contained 7 bases not matched to a gene.

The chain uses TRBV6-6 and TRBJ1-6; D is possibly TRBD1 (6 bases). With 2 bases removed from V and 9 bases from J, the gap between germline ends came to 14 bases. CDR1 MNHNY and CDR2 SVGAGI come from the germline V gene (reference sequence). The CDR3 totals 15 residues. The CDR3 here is CASSYAPGGGSPLHF. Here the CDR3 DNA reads TGTGCCAGCAGTTACGCTCCCGGGGGCGGTTCACCCCTCCACTTT.

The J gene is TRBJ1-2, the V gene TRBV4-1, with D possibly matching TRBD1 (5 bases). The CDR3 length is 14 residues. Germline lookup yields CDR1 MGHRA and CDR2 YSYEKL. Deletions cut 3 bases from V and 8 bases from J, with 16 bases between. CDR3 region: CASSQSGAGLGYTF. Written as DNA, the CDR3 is TGCGCCAGCAGCCAGTCCGGGGCGGGTCTAGGCTACACCTTC.

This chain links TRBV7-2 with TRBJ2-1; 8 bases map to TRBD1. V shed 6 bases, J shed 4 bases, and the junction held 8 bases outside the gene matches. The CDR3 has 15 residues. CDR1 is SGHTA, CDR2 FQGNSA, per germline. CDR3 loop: CASRLNRGLYNEQFF. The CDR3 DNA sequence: TGTGCCAGCAGACTAAACAGGGGGTTATACAATGAGCAGTTCTTC.

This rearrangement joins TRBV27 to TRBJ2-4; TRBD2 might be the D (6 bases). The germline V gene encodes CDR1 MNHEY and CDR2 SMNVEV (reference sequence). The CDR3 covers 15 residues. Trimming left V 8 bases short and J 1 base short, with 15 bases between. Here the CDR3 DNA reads TGTGCCAGCCGGGGGACCGGTAGGGCCAAAAACATTCAGTACTTC. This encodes CASRGTGRAKNIQYF.

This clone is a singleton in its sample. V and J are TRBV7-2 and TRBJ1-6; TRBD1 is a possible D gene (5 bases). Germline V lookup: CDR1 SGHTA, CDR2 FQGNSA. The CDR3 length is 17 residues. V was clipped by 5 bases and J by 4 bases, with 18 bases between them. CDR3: CASSPRGGEAYNSPLHF. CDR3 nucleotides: TGTGCCAGCAGCCCTCGTGGGGGTGAGGCTTATAATTCACCCCTCCACTTT.

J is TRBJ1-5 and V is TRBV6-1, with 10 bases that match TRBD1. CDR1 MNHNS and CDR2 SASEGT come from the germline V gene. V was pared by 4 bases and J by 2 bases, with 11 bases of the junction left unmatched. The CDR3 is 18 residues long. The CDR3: CASSGSRPGTGGNQPQHF. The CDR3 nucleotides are TGTGCCAGCAGTGGAAGCCGCCCGGGGACAGGGGGCAATCAGCCCCAGCATTTT.

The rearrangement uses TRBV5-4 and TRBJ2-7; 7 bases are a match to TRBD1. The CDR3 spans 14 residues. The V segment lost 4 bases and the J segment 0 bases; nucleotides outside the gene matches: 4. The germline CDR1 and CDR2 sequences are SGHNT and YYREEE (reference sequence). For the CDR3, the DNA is TGTGCCAGCAGCCTCCGGGACAGCTCCTACGAGCAGTACTTC. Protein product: CASSLRDSSYEQYF.

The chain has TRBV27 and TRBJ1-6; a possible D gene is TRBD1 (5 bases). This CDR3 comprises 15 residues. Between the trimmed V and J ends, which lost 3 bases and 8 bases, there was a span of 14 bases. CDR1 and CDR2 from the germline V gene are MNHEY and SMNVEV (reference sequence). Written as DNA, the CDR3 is TGTGCCAGCAGTTTTGGGGCAGTTACGCATTCACCCCTCCACTTT. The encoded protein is CASSFGAVTHSPLHF.

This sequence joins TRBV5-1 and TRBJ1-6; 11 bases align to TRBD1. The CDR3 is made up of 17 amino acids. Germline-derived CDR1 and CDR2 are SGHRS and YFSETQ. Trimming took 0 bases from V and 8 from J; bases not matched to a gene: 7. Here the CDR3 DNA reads TGCGCCAGCAGCTTGGAGGGGACAGGGGGGTATTATTCACCCCTCCACTTT. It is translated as CASSLEGTGGYYSPLHF.

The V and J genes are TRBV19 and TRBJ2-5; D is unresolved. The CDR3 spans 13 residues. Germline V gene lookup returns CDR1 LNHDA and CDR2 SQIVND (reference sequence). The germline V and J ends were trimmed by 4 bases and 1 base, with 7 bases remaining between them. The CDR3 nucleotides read TGTGCCAGTAGTAGCGAGATCCAAGAGACCCAGTACTTC. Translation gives CASSSEIQETQYF. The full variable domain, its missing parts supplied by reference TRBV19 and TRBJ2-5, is DGGITQSPKYLFRKEGQNVTLSCEQNLNHDAMYWYRQDPGQGLRLIYYSQIVNDFQKGDIAEGYSVSREKKESFPLTVTSAQKNPTAFYLCASSSEIQETQYFGPGTRLLVL.

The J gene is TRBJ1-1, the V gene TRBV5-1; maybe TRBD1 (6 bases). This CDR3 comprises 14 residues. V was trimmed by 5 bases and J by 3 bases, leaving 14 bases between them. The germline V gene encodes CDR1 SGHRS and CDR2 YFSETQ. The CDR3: CASSRADRDTEAFF. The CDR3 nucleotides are TGCGCCAGCAGTAGAGCGGACAGAGACACTGAAGCTTTCTTT.

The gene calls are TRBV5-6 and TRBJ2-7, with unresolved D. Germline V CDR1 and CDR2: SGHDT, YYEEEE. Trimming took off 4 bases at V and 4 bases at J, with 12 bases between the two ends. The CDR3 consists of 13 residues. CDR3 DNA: TGTGCCAGCAGCCTCTTTTCCCGGTACGAGCAGTACTTC. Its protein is CASSLFSRYEQYF.

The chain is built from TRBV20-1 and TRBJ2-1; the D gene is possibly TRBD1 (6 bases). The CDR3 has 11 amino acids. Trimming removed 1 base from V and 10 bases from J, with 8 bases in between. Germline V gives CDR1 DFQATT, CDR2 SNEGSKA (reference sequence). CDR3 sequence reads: CSARGGREQFF. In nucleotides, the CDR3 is TGCAGTGCTAGAGGGGGGCGCGAGCAGTTCTTC.

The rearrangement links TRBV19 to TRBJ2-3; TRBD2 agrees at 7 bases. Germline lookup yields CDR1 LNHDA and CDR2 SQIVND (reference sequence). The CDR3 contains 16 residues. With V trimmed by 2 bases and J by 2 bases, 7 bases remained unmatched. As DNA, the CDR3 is TGTGCCAGTAGTATAATCCGGGGGGTACCCACAGATACGCAGTATTTT. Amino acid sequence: CASSIIRGVPTDTQYF.

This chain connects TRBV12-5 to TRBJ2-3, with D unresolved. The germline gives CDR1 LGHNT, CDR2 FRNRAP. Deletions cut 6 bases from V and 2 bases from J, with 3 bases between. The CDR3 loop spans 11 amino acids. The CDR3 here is CASGYTDTQYF. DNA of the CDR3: TGTGCTAGTGGGTACACAGATACGCAGTATTTT.

CDR3 sequence reads: CASRGRATGAMGNEQYF. CDR3 DNA sequence: TGTGCCAGTAGAGGGAGGGCGACAGGCGCCATGGGTAACGAGCAGTACTTC. The V call is TRBV19, the J call TRBJ2-7; tentative D call: TRBD2 (7 bases). The V and J ends lost 6 bases and 5 bases respectively, with 26 bases between them. In germline, CDR1 is LNHDA, CDR2 SQIVND (reference sequence). This CDR3 is built from 17 residues.

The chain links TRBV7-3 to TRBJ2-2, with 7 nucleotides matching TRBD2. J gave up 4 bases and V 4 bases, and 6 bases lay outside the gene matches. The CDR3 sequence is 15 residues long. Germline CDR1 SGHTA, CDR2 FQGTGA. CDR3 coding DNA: TGTGCCAGCAGCTACATCGGGACTACCACCGGGGAGCTGTTTTTT. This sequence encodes CASSYIGTTTGELFF.

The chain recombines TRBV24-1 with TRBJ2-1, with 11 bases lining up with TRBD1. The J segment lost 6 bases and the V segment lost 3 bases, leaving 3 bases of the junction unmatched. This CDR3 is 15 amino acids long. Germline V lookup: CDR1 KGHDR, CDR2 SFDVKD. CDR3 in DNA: TGTGCCACCAGTGATCCCGGGACAGGGGGCAATGAGCAGTTCTTC. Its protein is CATSDPGTGGNEQFF.

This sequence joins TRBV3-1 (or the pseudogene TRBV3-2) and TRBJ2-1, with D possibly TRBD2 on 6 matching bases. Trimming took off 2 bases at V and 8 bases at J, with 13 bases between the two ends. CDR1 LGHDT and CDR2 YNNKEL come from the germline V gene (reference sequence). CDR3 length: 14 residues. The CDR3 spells CASSQPWPGDEQFF. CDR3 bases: TGTGCCAGCAGCCAACCCTGGCCGGGGGATGAGCAGTTCTTC.

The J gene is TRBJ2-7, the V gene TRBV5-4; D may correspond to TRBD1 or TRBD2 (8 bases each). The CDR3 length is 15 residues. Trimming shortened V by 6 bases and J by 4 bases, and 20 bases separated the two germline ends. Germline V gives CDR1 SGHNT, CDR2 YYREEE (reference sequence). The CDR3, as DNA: TGTGCCAGCACCCGGGAGGGGGACAGGAGGTACGAGCAGTACTTC. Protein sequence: CASTREGDRRYEQYF.